The 30 T cell receptor beta chains given below trace back to one sample, sequenced in a study of T-cell memory formation after mild COVID-19 (dated by TCRdb to the early 2020s). The receptor library was made with 5' RACE. The sample was run on an Illumina NovaSeq 6000. TCRdb cleaned the public reads at Q25 with fastp, built clones with MiXCR and kept in-frame beta chains. Identical CDR3 protein sequences are pooled into one entry, listed with their most common genes and DNA. The sample table lists 200,000 to 250,000 distinct CDR3 sequences, 7.5% to 10% of them with a count of one. 3.5% of the sample is held by the ten biggest clonotypes. The source material was PBMCs or a T cell subset sorted from them (not recorded which). The receptors originated from a man aged 18 to 30 who had mild COVID-19 (a few samples of this study predate the infection). The sample titles of this study are shuffled in the database, so cell type and time point are left out; the donor was told from shared clones.

The chain combines TRBV4-1 with TRBJ1-1, with D possibly TRBD1 on 5 matching bases. The CDR3 covers 18 residues. The germline V and J ends were trimmed by 1 base and 5 bases, with 23 bases remaining between them. CDR1 is MGHRA, CDR2 YSYEKL, per germline. CDR3 protein: CASSQVGGPGGVGTEAFF. DNA for the CDR3: TGCGCCAGCAGCCAAGTCGGTGGCCCGGGAGGGGTAGGGACTGAAGCTTTCTTT.

In its sample, this clonotype was seen many times. The chain uses TRBV7-9 and TRBJ2-3; D call uncertain. This CDR3 region has 14 residues. Germline V gene sequence: CDR1 SEHNR, CDR2 FQNEAQ (reference sequence). The V end lost 3 bases, the J end lost 0 bases, and 7 bases lay between the germline ends. CDR3 protein: CASSFLTSTDTQYF. The CDR3 nucleotides read TGTGCCAGCAGCTTCCTGACTAGCACAGATACGCAGTATTTT.

The chain links TRBV18 to TRBJ1-2, with 9 nucleotides matching TRBD1. CDR3 length: 17 amino acids. With 8 bases clipped from V and 3 bases from J, the junction kept 16 bases outside the gene matches. Looked up from germline, CDR1 is KGHSH and CDR2 is LQKENI. The CDR3 sequence: CASTTGGTGPPDYGYTF. In DNA form, the CDR3 reads TGTGCCAGCACAACCGGCGGGACAGGGCCGCCTGACTATGGCTACACCTTC. The whole variable domain, filled in from reference TRBV18 and TRBJ1-2, reads NAGVMQNPRHLVRRRGQEARLRCSPMKGHSHVYWYRQLPEEGLKFMVYLQKENIIDESGMPKERFSAEFPKEGPSILRIQQVVRGDSAAYFCASTTGGTGPPDYGYTFGSGTRLTVV.

In its sample, this clonotype was seen a few times. V usage is TRBV2 and J usage is TRBJ1-1; the D gene is possibly TRBD1 (5 bases). Looked up from germline, CDR1 is SNHLY and CDR2 is FYNNEI. V lost 7 bases and J 4 bases, leaving 19 bases between the germline ends. This CDR3 has 15 amino acids. The CDR3, as DNA: TGTGCCAGCACCGTGGGGAGTCAGGGAGGCACTGAAGCTTTCTTT. As protein: CASTVGSQGGTEAFF. Variable domain in full (rest from reference TRBV2 and TRBJ1-1): EPEVTQTPSHQVTQMGQEVILRCVPISNHLYFYWYRQILGQKVEFLVSFYNNEISEKSEIFDDQFSVERPDGSNFTLKIRSTKLEDSAMYFCASTVGSQGGTEAFFGQGTRLTVV.

The rearrangement uses TRBV12-3 or TRBV12-4 and TRBJ1-6; no clear D gene. Trimming cost V 3 bases and J 7 bases, with 7 bases left between them. This CDR3 contains 13 residues. CDR3 nucleotides: TGTGCCAGCAGTTTTGAAAAGAATTCACCCCTCCACTTT. This sequence encodes CASSFEKNSPLHF.

The V gene is TRBV6-5, the J gene TRBJ2-7; 7 nucleotides line up with TRBD1. V was pared by 0 bases and J by 4 bases, with 15 bases of the junction left unmatched. This CDR3 has 18 residues. Germline V CDR1 and CDR2: MNHEY, SVGAGI. The CDR3 loop reads CASSYSSSRTGESYEQYV. In DNA form, the CDR3 reads TGTGCCAGCAGTTACTCGAGTAGTAGGACAGGCGAGAGTTACGAGCAGTACGTC.

The sample holds a few counts of this clonotype. This sequence joins TRBV20-1 and TRBJ2-7; 13 nucleotides agree with TRBD2. Germline lookup yields CDR1 DFQATT and CDR2 SNEGSKA (reference sequence). CDR3 size: 16 residues. V trimming: 5 bases; J trimming: 0 bases; junction bases outside the gene matches: 7. This chain's CDR3 is CSAGGTSGKSSYEQYV. In DNA form, the CDR3 reads TGCAGTGCTGGCGGGACTAGCGGGAAGAGCTCCTACGAGCAGTACGTC.

The CDR3 here is CASSVGGATQETQYF. CDR3 sequence (DNA): TGTGCCAGCAGCGTAGGTGGTGCAACTCAGGAGACCCAGTACTTC. The chain is built from TRBV9 and TRBJ2-5, with D unclear. Germline V CDR1 and CDR2: SGDLS, YYNGEE. The CDR3 is 15 amino acids. With 0 bases removed from V and 5 bases from J, the gap between germline ends came to 14 bases.

This clonotype turned up a few times. V usage is TRBV6-6 and J usage is TRBJ2-5; D is perhaps TRBD2 (7 bases). CDR3 size: 13 residues. Between the trimmed V and J ends, which lost 2 bases and 5 bases, there was a span of 9 bases. Germline lookup yields CDR1 MNHNY and CDR2 SVGAGI (reference sequence). This CDR3 reads CASSYGGAETQYF. CDR3 nucleotides: TGTGCCAGCAGTTACGGGGGGGCGGAGACCCAGTACTTC.

This clonotype was found a few times. The J gene is TRBJ2-7, the V gene TRBV10-1; no clear D. The CDR3 has 14 residues. Deletions cut 6 bases from V and 4 bases from J, with 16 bases between. CDR1 and CDR2 (germline): WNHNN, SYGVQD (reference sequence). CDR3 protein: CASSNGPAAYEQYF. The DNA of the CDR3 is TGCGCCAGCAGCAACGGGCCGGCCGCTTACGAGCAGTACTTC.

The chain combines TRBV28 with TRBJ2-1; TRBD2 is a possible D gene (5 bases). Germline CDR1 is MDHEN and CDR2 is SYDVKM. V shed 6 bases and J shed 0 bases, with 9 bases lying between them. The CDR3 spans 14 residues. This chain's CDR3 is CASSVGSSYNEQFF. The CDR3 DNA follows: TGTGCCAGCAGCGTAGGGAGCTCCTACAATGAGCAGTTCTTC.

This clonotype appeared a few times. The CDR3 DNA is TGTGCCAGCAGCCCCCAATGGGCAGCTAATGAAAAACTGTTTTTT. It translates to CASSPQWAANEKLFF. The rearrangement uses TRBV11-2 and TRBJ1-4; D not resolved. V shed 5 bases and J shed 3 bases, with 13 bases lying between them. The CDR3 loop spans 15 amino acids. Germline V gene sequence: CDR1 SGHAT, CDR2 FQNNGV.

This clonotype was observed a handful of times. This chain links TRBV20-1 with TRBJ2-1; D call uncertain. Germline CDR1 DFQATT, CDR2 SNEGSKA (reference sequence). The V and J ends lost 2 bases and 3 bases respectively, with 11 bases between them. The CDR3 sequence is 14 residues long. The CDR3 region has the DNA TGCAGTGCTAGACCCCCATCTCTCTACAATGAGCAGTTCTTC. Encoded protein: CSARPPSLYNEQFF.

This clonotype was counted a few times. The V gene is TRBV6-2 or TRBV6-3, the J gene TRBJ2-3, with a tentative D call TRBD1 (8 bases). The CDR3 contains 15 residues. Trimming removed 6 bases at V and 4 bases at J, with 17 bases between. CDR1 is MNHEY, CDR2 SVGEGT, per germline. As DNA, the CDR3 is TGTGCCAGCAGCGAACAGGGGGGGCCGGCAGATACGCAGTATTTT. Translated: CASSEQGGPADTQYF.

The chain links TRBV7-2 to TRBJ2-7; 7 nucleotides match TRBD1. Per germline, CDR1 SGHTA and CDR2 FQGNSA. The ends lost 5 bases at V and 2 bases at J; junction bases unmatched: 6. This CDR3 has 14 amino acids. The CDR3 DNA follows: TGTGCCAGCAGCCAAGGACAGGCGACCTACGAGCAGTACTTC. Translating gives CASSQGQATYEQYF.

The genes are TRBV10-3 and TRBJ2-3, with D tentatively TRBD2 (5 bases). The germline V and J ends were trimmed by 0 bases and 3 bases, with 13 bases remaining between them. CDR3 length: 16 residues. Germline V gives CDR1 ENHRY, CDR2 SYGVKD. The CDR3 DNA reads TGTGCCATCAGTGAGTCGATCCGGACTGTTACAGATACGCAGTATTTT. This gives the protein CAISESIRTVTDTQYF.

This clonotype was counted between two and nine times. Here the CDR3 DNA reads TGTGCCATCAGTGAGTCCGGACTAGATGAATTCTTC. Translated: CAISESGLDEFF. The rearrangement joins TRBV10-3 to TRBJ2-1; 7 nucleotides match TRBD2. The V gene's germline CDR1 is ENHRY and CDR2 SYGVKD. The CDR3 contains 12 residues. V shed 0 bases and J 16 bases; nucleotides not matched to a gene: 6.

V and J are TRBV4-1 and TRBJ2-2; D is undetermined. This CDR3 has 15 amino acids. From germline, CDR1 is MGHRA and CDR2 YSYEKL. Trimming left V 8 bases short and J 2 bases short, with 15 bases between. The CDR3 DNA sequence: TGCGCCAGCGCGCTTCGGACCTTAAACACCGGGGAGCTGTTTTTT. This translates into CASALRTLNTGELFF.

This clonotype was seen only a few times. This chain uses TRBV6-5 with TRBJ2-7; D possibly corresponds to TRBD1 (6 bases). V was pared by 6 bases and J by 2 bases, with 11 bases between. CDR3 size: 13 residues. In germline, CDR1 is MNHEY, CDR2 SVGAGI. DNA of the CDR3: TGTGCCAGCAGCCTGGACAGCACCTACGAGCAGTACTTC. Its protein is CASSLDSTYEQYF.

This clonotype came up a few times. The rearrangement uses TRBV20-1 and TRBJ2-3, with no clear D. Trimming took off 5 bases at V and 3 bases at J, with 12 bases between the two ends. The CDR3 extends over 13 amino acids. The germline V gene has CDR1 DFQATT and CDR2 SNEGSKA (reference sequence). This CDR3 is CSAATPGTDTQYF. The DNA for the CDR3 is TGCAGTGCTGCTACTCCTGGGACAGATACGCAGTATTTT.

There are a few counts of this clonotype. The rearrangement uses TRBV27 and TRBJ2-7; D unclear. CDR1 MNHEY and CDR2 SMNVEV come from the germline V gene (reference sequence). Trimming left V 2 bases short and J 1 base short, with 9 bases between. The CDR3 loop spans 14 amino acids. CDR3 sequence: CASSLPAESYEQYV. CDR3 nucleotide sequence: TGTGCCAGCAGTTTACCGGCAGAGTCCTACGAGCAGTACGTC.

This clonotype was recorded at least ten times. This chain joins TRBV11-2 and TRBJ2-3; D not resolved. There are 14 residues in the CDR3. Trimming stripped 5 bases from V and 0 bases from J, with 9 bases between. Germline loops: CDR1 SGHAT, CDR2 FQNNGV. Here the CDR3 DNA reads TGTGCCAGCAGCCTTGACGGAAGCACAGATACGCAGTATTTT. This translates into CASSLDGSTDTQYF.

This clonotype was counted only a few times. CDR3 sequence reads: CASSSTALGAFF. In DNA, the CDR3 is TGTGCCAGCAGCTCGACGGCGTTGGGAGCTTTCTTT. The chain has TRBV28 and TRBJ1-1; D is uncertain. V shed 6 bases and J shed 10 bases, with 15 bases lying between them. The length of the CDR3 is 12 residues. CDR1 is MDHEN and CDR2 is SYDVKM in the germline V gene.

Only a few counts were recorded for this clonotype. V and J are TRBV7-2 and TRBJ2-7, with 8 nucleotides matching TRBD2. Germline lookup yields CDR1 SGHTA and CDR2 FQGNSA. This CDR3 is built from 14 residues. V lost 3 bases, J lost 4 bases, and 5 bases stayed unmatched. In DNA form, the CDR3 reads TGTGCCAGCAGCTTCACGAGCGGGGGTTACGAGCAGTACTTC. Its protein product is CASSFTSGGYEQYF.

Many counts were recorded for this clonotype. The chain is built from TRBV5-1 and TRBJ2-3; D call uncertain. The V end was cut by 0 bases, the J end by 3 bases, with 5 bases between. The V gene's germline CDR1 is SGHRS and CDR2 YFSETQ. The CDR3 spans 13 residues. The CDR3 region has the DNA TGCGCCAGCAGCTTGGAGAGGACAGATACGCAGTATTTT. Its translation is CASSLERTDTQYF.

This clonotype was counted only a few times. The rearrangement uses TRBV4-1 and TRBJ2-3; D tentatively reads TRBD1 or TRBD2 (5 bases each). CDR1 is MGHRA and CDR2 is YSYEKL in the germline V gene. Trimming pared 1 base from V and 5 bases from J, leaving 16 bases between. The CDR3 length is 16 residues. The CDR3 protein is CASSQGFRESIDTQYF. CDR3 DNA sequence: TGCGCCAGCAGCCAAGGCTTCAGGGAGAGTATAGATACGCAGTATTTT.

This clonotype was recorded at least ten times. This rearrangement joins TRBV4-2 to TRBJ1-5; 11 nucleotides match TRBD1. This CDR3 is 17 amino acids long. Germline CDR1 is LGHNA and CDR2 is YNFKEQ. Unmatched junction bases numbered 13, after V lost 2 bases and J lost 10 bases. The CDR3, as DNA: TGTGCCAGCAGCCAACTCGATCAGGGGACAGGGGGTGACCCCCAGCATTTT. Protein sequence: CASSQLDQGTGGDPQHF.

The chain combines TRBV6-2 or TRBV6-3 with TRBJ2-3, with no clear D. CDR1 and CDR2 (germline): MNHEY, SVGEGT. This CDR3 is built from 15 residues. Deletions cut 3 bases from V and 6 bases from J, with 16 bases between. DNA of the CDR3: TGTGCCAGCAGTTATAGGCCCTTCTTGTGGGATACGCAGTATTTT. Translation gives CASSYRPFLWDTQYF.

The table lists this clonotype with many counts. The genes are TRBV4-1 and TRBJ2-7; D call uncertain. Germline V lookup: CDR1 MGHRA, CDR2 YSYEKL. The CDR3 consists of 14 residues. The V and J ends lost 3 bases and 0 bases respectively, with 9 bases between them. The CDR3, as DNA: TGCGCCAGCAGCCAGCCTACCCGCTCCTACGAGCAGTACTTC. Translated: CASSQPTRSYEQYF.

The V call is TRBV5-1, the J call TRBJ2-1; 9 bases fit TRBD1. V lost 0 bases to trimming and J lost 6 bases; unmatched junction nucleotides: 4. The germline CDR1 and CDR2 sequences are SGHRS and YFSETQ. The CDR3 is 15 residues long. CDR3 nucleotides: TGCGCCAGCAGCTTGGGATTACAGGGGGCCAATGAGCAGTTCTTC. It is translated as CASSLGLQGANEQFF.